This entry lists 10 T cell receptor beta chains sequenced from one sample in a study of blood T cells in healthy people across ages. Primed by a sample-barcoded 5' primer and a J-beta primer mix, a second PCR proceeded for about 6 to 12 cycles. TCRdb re-analysed the 5' RACE reads in MiXCR, keeping a single row per CDR3 protein. The sample comprises 2 million or so distinct CDR3 sequences, roughly 50% of which are singletons, and roughly 2.1% rests with the top ten. The material sequenced was blood. These receptor sequences come from a woman aged 40 to 50 in good health.

The gene calls are TRBV4-1 and TRBJ2-7; 7 bases are a match to TRBD2. The CDR3 totals 15 residues. CDR1 and CDR2 (germline): MGHRA, YSYEKL. Losses at the gene ends were 1 base for V and 3 bases for J; bases not matched to a gene: 6. The CDR3 loop is CASSQGSAGLYEQYF. CDR3 bases: TGCGCCAGCAGCCAAGGATCAGCGGGGCTCTACGAGCAGTACTTC.

This clonotype was counted between two and nine times. This chain uses TRBV20-1 with TRBJ1-2; D is perhaps TRBD1 (5 bases). Trimming cost V 6 bases and J 5 bases, with 16 bases left between them. This CDR3 has 13 residues. Germline CDR1 reads DFQATT; CDR2 reads SNEGSKA (reference sequence). CDR3 nucleotide sequence: TGCAGTGCCCCATTGATGGGGGGGTATGGCTACACCTTC. This encodes CSAPLMGGYGYTF.

The chain carries TRBV12-3 or TRBV12-4 and TRBJ2-5; TRBD1 aligns across 8 bases. The CDR3 is made up of 15 amino acids. Losses at the gene ends were 5 bases for V and 11 bases for J; bases not matched to a gene: 16. The CDR3: CASSGRQGAGDEQYF. CDR3 sequence (DNA): TGTGCCAGCAGTGGCCGGCAGGGGGCAGGGGATGAGCAGTACTTC.

The chain is built from TRBV29-1 and TRBJ1-2; tentative D call: TRBD1 (5 bases). Trimming left V 5 bases short and J 5 bases short, with 12 bases between. The germline V gene has CDR1 SQVTM and CDR2 ANQGSEA. The CDR3 has 12 amino acids. The CDR3 coding sequence is TGCAGCGTTCGGGAAGGGACTTATGGCTACACCTTC. Translating gives CSVREGTYGYTF. Full variable domain (missing parts from reference TRBV29-1 and TRBJ1-2): SAVISQKPSRDICQRGTSLTIQCQVDSQVTMMFWYRQQPGQSLTLIATANQGSEATYESGFVIDKFPISRPNLTFSTLTVSNMSPEDSSIYLCSVREGTYGYTFGSGTRLTVV.

The rearrangement links TRBV4-1 to TRBJ1-4; D gene unclear. Trimming took off 0 bases at V and 7 bases at J, with 18 bases between the two ends. This CDR3 contains 17 residues. The germline V gene encodes CDR1 MGHRA and CDR2 YSYEKL. The CDR3: CASSQDLAAGGREKLFF. The CDR3 nucleotides are TGCGCCAGCAGCCAAGATCTTGCGGCGGGCGGGCGTGAAAAACTGTTTTTT.

The chain recombines TRBV28 with TRBJ2-4, with TRBD1 as a possible D gene (5 bases). CDR3 length: 12 amino acids. CDR1 is MDHEN, CDR2 SYDVKM, per germline. V lost 2 bases, J lost 13 bases, and 12 bases lay in between. Here the CDR3 DNA reads TGTGCCAGCAGTTTACCAGGGCCCCAGCAGTACTTC. Residues: CASSLPGPQQYF.

This chain uses TRBV2 with TRBJ2-3; 7 bases map to TRBD1. Per germline, CDR1 SNHLY and CDR2 FYNNEI. Trimming at V came to 9 bases and at J to 6 bases, leaving 18 bases not matched to a gene. This CDR3 is built from 16 residues. CDR3 DNA: TGTGCCAGTCGCCTGAGGGACAGTCTATGGGGCGATACGCAGTATTTT. It codes for CASRLRDSLWGDTQYF.

This clonotype has only a few counts. J is TRBJ2-1 and V is TRBV4-1; the match to TRBD1 covers 9 bases. The CDR3 covers 17 residues. Per the germline V gene, CDR1 is MGHRA and CDR2 is YSYEKL. Trimming took 3 bases from V and 4 from J; bases not matched to a gene: 10. This CDR3 is CASSHLARDRDYNEQFF. DNA for the CDR3: TGCGCCAGCAGCCACCTTGCCCGGGACAGGGATTACAATGAGCAGTTCTTC.

The chain carries TRBV6-6 and TRBJ1-2; 9 bases agree with TRBD1. With 8 bases clipped from V and 2 bases from J, the junction kept 6 bases outside the gene matches. This CDR3 contains 14 residues. CDR1 MNHNY and CDR2 SVGAGI come from the germline V gene (reference sequence). The CDR3 here is CASEQGTGNYGYTF. CDR3 sequence (DNA): TGTGCCAGCGAGCAAGGGACAGGGAACTATGGCTACACCTTC.

The chain employs TRBV9 and TRBJ2-3; 7 bases align to TRBD2. The trim removed 0 bases at V and 6 bases at J, leaving 4 bases unmatched. This CDR3 is built from 14 residues. Germline V gene lookup returns CDR1 SGDLS and CDR2 YYNGEE. CDR3 DNA sequence: TGTGCCAGCAGCGTAGATTACGGGGGGGATACGCAGTATTTT. Translating gives CASSVDYGGDTQYF.